This T cell receptor (beta chain) originates from a study of blood T cell repertoires in COVID-19. Study overall: Collection of acute and convalescent COVID-19 samples took place in the United States, Italy and Spain. Nucleic acid was either cDNA or gDNA, and it came from T cells, B-cell-depleted T cells, or PBMCs.

The CDR3 sequence is 12 residues long. The V end lost 5 bases, the J end lost 3 bases, and 8 bases lay between the germline ends. How the authors handled the data: Nucleated cell counts were estimated from reference gene primer amplification. Assay used: immunoSEQ multiplex PCR; TCRdb lists only in-frame clones, some missing. D and trimming come from the DNA, and the V and J calls and clone size come from that table. The sample lists 200,000 or so clones, 80% to 90% occurring once. The V call is TRBV12-3 or TRBV12-4, the J call TRBJ2-7, with a possible D match to TRBD1 (5 bases). The clonotype was recovered from a woman in her 70s with acute or convalescent COVID-19. Sequencing was done on a sample of peripheral blood. The CDR3 region is CASSNRYYEQYF. The CDR3 coding sequence is TGTGCCAGCAGTAACAGGTACTACGAGCAGTACTTC.